These 17 T cell receptor beta chains originate from one sample sequenced in a study of graft-versus-host responses after intestinal transplantation. TCRdb's copy holds only in-frame clones and misses some; the assay was immunoSEQ multiplex PCR. The data contain tens of thousands of clones, around nine tenths of them singletons. Source: PBMCs, taken around 120 days after intestinal transplantation. The receptors derive from a human patient who received an intestinal transplant, so some T cells may come from the graft donor.

The rearrangement links TRBV2 to TRBJ2-2; D ambiguous. Trimming pared 1 base from V and 0 bases from J, leaving 6 bases between. CDR1 is SNHLY and CDR2 is FYNNEI in the germline V gene. This CDR3 is built from 15 residues. The DNA of the CDR3 is TGTGCCAGCAGTGAAGGCAGGTCGAACACCGGGGAGCTGTTTTTT. Its protein product is CASSEGRSNTGELFF.

The V gene is TRBV4-1, the J gene TRBJ1-4; D call uncertain. Germline V CDR1 and CDR2: MGHRA, YSYEKL. V was clipped by 0 bases and J by 3 bases, with 14 bases between them. The CDR3 runs to 17 residues. The CDR3 DNA sequence: TGCGCCAGCAGCCAAGATTTCTCTCGGGCCCCTAATGAAAAACTGTTTTTT. Residues: CASSQDFSRAPNEKLFF.

The V gene is TRBV19, the J gene TRBJ1-1; 7 bases are shared with TRBD1. CDR3 length: 16 residues. The trim removed 8 bases at V and 0 bases at J, leaving 12 bases unmatched. The germline CDR1 and CDR2 sequences are LNHDA and SQIVND (reference sequence). This chain's CDR3 is CASLSGRDRMNTEAFF. For the CDR3, the DNA is TGTGCCAGTCTTTCTGGACGGGACAGAATGAACACTGAAGCTTTCTTT. Full variable domain (outside the CDR3, taken from reference TRBV19 and TRBJ1-1): DGGITQSPKYLFRKEGQNVTLSCEQNLNHDAMYWYRQDPGQGLRLIYYSQIVNDFQKGDIAEGYSVSREKKESFPLTVTSAQKNPTAFYLCASLSGRDRMNTEAFFGQGTRLTVV.

This rearrangement joins TRBV5-4 to TRBJ2-5, with D perhaps being TRBD1 or TRBD2 (5 bases each). The V end was cut by 4 bases, the J end by 3 bases, with 13 bases between. CDR3 length: 14 amino acids. Looked up from germline, CDR1 is SGHNT and CDR2 is YYREEE (reference sequence). The CDR3 loop reads CASSPRGDEETQYF. In nucleotides, the CDR3 is TGTGCCAGCAGCCCCCGAGGGGACGAAGAGACCCAGTACTTC.

The gene calls are TRBV4-1 and TRBJ1-1; D is possibly TRBD1 (5 bases). The CDR3 extends over 19 amino acids. Trimming removed 0 bases from V and 11 bases from J, with 31 bases in between. CDR1 is MGHRA, CDR2 YSYEKL, per germline. The CDR3 region is CASSQEGRKGRGTSWKAFF. The CDR3 DNA reads TGCGCCAGCAGCCAAGAAGGCAGGAAGGGACGGGGTACGAGTTGGAAGGCTTTCTTT.

The chain carries TRBV4-1 and TRBJ2-5; 8 nucleotides align to TRBD2. J was trimmed by 5 bases and V by 1 base; bases with no gene match: 15. Germline V gene sequence: CDR1 MGHRA, CDR2 YSYEKL. CDR3 length: 18 residues. CDR3 coding DNA: TGCGCCAGCAGCCAAGTCGGAGCGAAGCGGGGGTTACTGGAGACCCAGTACTTC. Translating gives CASSQVGAKRGLLETQYF.

The table lists this clone with a few counts. J is TRBJ1-4 and V is TRBV30, with unresolved D. In germline, CDR1 is GTSNPN, CDR2 SVGIG (reference sequence). The length of the CDR3 is 15 residues. V shed 1 base and J shed 4 bases, with 13 bases lying between them. CDR3 in amino acids: CAWSAPGAGNEKLFF. The CDR3 DNA follows: TGTGCCTGGAGTGCCCCCGGAGCGGGTAATGAAAAACTGTTTTTT. The full variable domain, completed using reference TRBV30 and TRBJ1-4, is SQTIHQWPATLVQPVGSPLSLECTVEGTSNPNLYWYRQAAGRGLQLLFYSVGIGQISSEVPQNLSASRPQDRQFILSSKKLLLSDSGFYLCAWSAPGAGNEKLFFGSGTQLSVL.

This clone was detected once. The chain couples TRBV19 to TRBJ2-5; perhaps TRBD1 as D (5 bases). The ends were cut back, 4 bases at V and 0 bases at J, with 18 bases in the middle. The germline V gene encodes CDR1 LNHDA and CDR2 SQIVND (reference sequence). The CDR3 has 17 residues. CDR3 DNA sequence: TGTGCCAGTAGTAGAAAGTCGGCAGGGTTGTACCAAGAGACCCAGTACTTC. It translates to CASSRKSAGLYQETQYF.

The chain links TRBV6-1 to TRBJ2-5; tentatively, D is TRBD1 (6 bases). Germline V gene sequence: CDR1 MNHNS, CDR2 SASEGT. The CDR3 has 15 residues. With 2 bases removed from V and 1 base from J, the gap between germline ends came to 11 bases. The CDR3, as DNA: TGTGCCAGCAGTGAAACCAGGGGACCCCAAGAGACCCAGTACTTC. It is translated as CASSETRGPQETQYF.

The gene calls are TRBV19 and TRBJ2-1, with TRBD2 identical over 11 bases. This CDR3 is 15 amino acids long. Germline loops: CDR1 LNHDA, CDR2 SQIVND (reference sequence). V gave up 5 bases and J gave up 4 bases; unmatched junction bases: 4. DNA for the CDR3: TGTGCCAGTAGTGACGGGACTAGCGGTTACAATGAGCAGTTCTTC. Its translation: CASSDGTSGYNEQFF.

This chain connects TRBV7-9 to TRBJ2-3, with 11 bases matching TRBD2. J gave up 6 bases and V 8 bases, and 10 bases lay outside the gene matches. Germline values: CDR1 SEHNR, CDR2 FQNEAQ (reference sequence). The CDR3 contains 15 residues. CDR3 nucleotides: TGTGCCAGCCTCCGACTAGCGGGAAGAGGTGATACGCAGTATTTT. Its translation is CASLRLAGRGDTQYF.

The chain is built from TRBV6-1 and TRBJ1-2; D remains unclear. Trimming took off 2 bases at V and 0 bases at J, with 4 bases between the two ends. The CDR3 extends over 13 amino acids. Germline CDR1 MNHNS, CDR2 SASEGT. Here the CDR3 reads CASSETANYGYTF. In DNA, the CDR3 is TGTGCCAGCAGTGAAACAGCTAACTATGGCTACACCTTC.

V and J are TRBV20-1 and TRBJ2-1; no clear D gene. The V gene's germline CDR1 is DFQATT and CDR2 SNEGSKA (reference sequence). V shed 5 bases and J shed 5 bases, with 7 bases lying between them. The CDR3 is made up of 11 amino acids. The CDR3 sequence is CSAQRDNEQFF. CDR3 bases: TGCAGTGCTCAACGAGACAATGAGCAGTTCTTC.

The CDR3 sequence: CASSDNLNPYEQYF. Written as DNA, the CDR3 is TGTGCCAGCAGTGACAACTTAAATCCCTACGAGCAGTACTTC. The chain joins TRBV6-6 to TRBJ2-7; no definite D call. The germline V and J ends were trimmed by 5 bases and 2 bases, with 13 bases remaining between them. Germline lookup yields CDR1 MNHNY and CDR2 SVGAGI (reference sequence). This CDR3 is 14 amino acids long.

V usage is TRBV7-6 and J usage is TRBJ1-1; possibly TRBD1 for D (5 bases). This CDR3 has 19 amino acids. The ends were cut back, 2 bases at V and 2 bases at J, with 24 bases in the middle. Germline V lookup: CDR1 SGHVS, CDR2 FNYEAQ. DNA for the CDR3: TGTGCCAGCAGCTTAATAGGGAAAATAGCAGAGGGACTCAACACTGAAGCTTTCTTT. Translation: CASSLIGKIAEGLNTEAFF.

Regarding this clone: The same CDR3 is also encoded by other DNA sequences in this sample. This chain links TRBV6-1 with TRBJ1-3, with D unresolved. Germline CDR1 and CDR2: MNHNS and SASEGT. V lost 7 bases and J 2 bases, leaving 15 bases between the germline ends. This CDR3 contains 15 residues. As DNA, the CDR3 is TGTGCCAGCATCTTTCTAACCCGGCCTGGAAACACCATATATTTT. Residues: CASIFLTRPGNTIYF.

The chain employs TRBV28 and TRBJ2-7; D is ambiguous. The CDR3 length is 17 residues. Between the trimmed V and J ends, which lost 3 bases and 0 bases, there was a span of 18 bases. Germline V gene data show CDR1 as MDHEN and CDR2 as SYDVKM. The CDR3 region has the DNA TGTGCCAGCAGTTTTTCCGCGGTTGGGCCCAGCTCCTACGAGCAGTACTTC. It is translated as CASSFSAVGPSSYEQYF.